This TCR beta chain was retrieved from a study of blood T cell repertoires in COVID-19. Across the whole study: The samples span acute and convalescent COVID-19 from the United States, Italy and Spain.

Followed longitudinally, the Seattle patients had been enrolled during active infection. Assay: immunoSEQ multiplex PCR; the TCRdb copy retains only in-frame clones and omits some. In the table there are 270,000 or so clones, nearly 90% of which are singletons. V lost 0 bases and J 2 bases, leaving 11 bases between the germline ends. The CDR3 runs to 16 residues. The germline gives CDR1 LGHDT, CDR2 YNNKEL (reference sequence). The chain joins TRBV3-1 (or the pseudogene TRBV3-2) to TRBJ1-5; D is unresolved. This receptor was obtained from a woman aged 25 to 39 with COVID-19, enrolled during active disease. Specimen: peripheral blood. The CDR3 nucleotides read TGTGCCAGCAGCCAAGATGGCAGGCGTCGCAATCAGCCCCAGCATTTT. Protein sequence: CASSQDGRRRNQPQHF.